This is a list of T cell receptor beta chains from one sample in a study of T cell therapy after organ transplantation. These TCRs are of unknown antigen specificity. Profiled with immunoSEQ multiplex PCR; TCRdb holds only in-frame clones, not every one. The table includes 45,000 to 50,000 clones, around 93% detected once. The material sequenced was CD8+ T cells from blood, taken before autologous CMV-specific T cell therapy. The origin of the receptors is a human patient who had received a solid organ transplant and had CMV disease. Each CDR3 is given with its conserved first and last residue. D genes are given only for firm matches. Size values are once, few and many counts, or a class for expanded clones, and some rows have none.

- - TRBJ2-7 TRBV10-3 TGTGCCATCAGTGAGTCGCGGACCACTACCTACGAGCAGTACTTC CAISESRTTTYEQYF
few - TRBJ1-4 TRBV2 TGTGCCAGCAAGTGGGGGGCGATGACTAATGAAAAACTGTTTTTT CASKWGAMTNEKLFF
- - TRBJ2-7 TRBV5-6 TGTGCCAGCAGCTTATCGGGGGAAGGCTACGAGCAGTACTTC CASSLSGEGYEQYF
- TRBD1 TRBJ1-4 TRBV6-1 TGTGCCAGCAGTGCCCGGGACAGGCCGACTAATGAAAAACTGTTTTTT CASSARDRPTNEKLFF
- - TRBJ2-7 TRBV6-4 TGTGCCAGCAGTGACGCACCTGCGGGCGAGCAGTACTTC CASSDAPAGEQYF
- TRBD2 TRBJ2-1 TRBV4-1 TGCGCCAGCAGCCCGGCTAGCGGGAGTTCTTATGAGCAGTTCTTC CASSPASGSSYEQFF
- TRBD1 TRBJ1-2 TRBV19 TGTGCCAGTAGTCCTTCACAGGGGTCGGGAGGCTACACCTTC CASSPSQGSGGYTF
- TRBD1 TRBJ1-4 TRBV19 TGTGCCAGTAGTAACCCTTGGACAGGGACGAAGGAAAAACTGTTTTTT CASSNPWTGTKEKLFF
- - TRBJ1-2 TRBV4-3 TGCGCCAGCAGCCAAGATCAGGATTTCTATGGCTACACCTTC CASSQDQDFYGYTF
- - TRBJ1-1 TRBV13 TGTGCCAGCAGCCCATGGTCGGGTGTTGAAGCTTTCTTT CASSPWSGVEAFF
- - TRBJ2-1 TRBV27 TGTGCCAGCCGAGACTCCTACAATGAGCAGTTCTTC CASRDSYNEQFF
- - TRBJ1-4 TRBV5-8 TGTGCCAGCAGCTCCCCAGGATATGGCGAAAAACTGTTTTTT CASSSPGYGEKLFF
- - TRBJ2-4 TRBV29-1 TGCAGCGTGGAGTCAACCAAAAACATTCAGTACTTC CSVESTKNIQYF
- - TRBJ1-1 TRBV30 TGTGCCTGGAGTGTACTGCAAACCACTGAAGCTTTCTTT CAWSVLQTTEAFF
once - TRBJ1-1 TRBV5-6 TGTGCCAGCAGCTTGGGCACAATCGGGGAGGCTTTCTTT CASSLGTIGEAFF
- - TRBJ1-1 TRBV6-1 TGTGCCAGCAGCCCCGGGGCGAACACTGAAGCTTTCTTT CASSPGANTEAFF